One sample yielded the 8 T cell receptor beta chains listed below, sequenced in a study of cytomegalovirus exposure and HLA in healthy donors. PCR was performed using 60 Vbeta and 13 Jbeta primers. Here immunoSEQ multiplex PCR was the method, and the copy in TCRdb shows in-frame clones only, minus some. The data contain over 150,000 clones, 78% of them singletons. Sequencing used PBMCs. Receptors originate from a woman aged 50 to 60 in good health and CMV-seropositive.

The chain links TRBV6-5 to TRBJ2-1; 12 bases map to TRBD2. This CDR3 has 15 residues. V gave up 6 bases and J gave up 5 bases; unmatched junction bases: 5. The V gene's germline CDR1 is MNHEY and CDR2 SVGAGI. CDR3 amino acids: CASRHTSGGNNEQFF. The CDR3 DNA follows: TGTGCCAGCAGACATACTAGCGGGGGGAACAATGAGCAGTTCTTC.

This clone was detected only a few times. The V gene is TRBV10-3, the J gene TRBJ1-1; D gene unclear. V gave up 4 bases and J gave up 0 bases, with 15 bases separating them. The CDR3 has 16 residues. Germline CDR1 reads ENHRY; CDR2 reads SYGVKD. The CDR3 region is CAISGTLGAMNTEAFF. CDR3 DNA: TGTGCCATCAGTGGGACCTTGGGAGCAATGAACACTGAAGCTTTCTTT.

This chain uses TRBV5-1 with TRBJ1-1; D perhaps matches TRBD1 (6 bases). Looked up from germline, CDR1 is SGHRS and CDR2 is YFSETQ. This CDR3 region has 14 residues. V was shortened by 2 bases and J by 4 bases, with 12 bases between the two germline ends. CDR3 in amino acids: CASSLGGMVTEAFF. The CDR3 DNA sequence: TGCGCCAGCAGCTTAGGGGGTATGGTCACTGAAGCTTTCTTT.

The rearrangement links TRBV7-4 to TRBJ2-3; a weak D match, TRBD2 (7 bases). This CDR3 spans 15 amino acids. V was clipped by 10 bases and J by 5 bases, with 22 bases between them. Looked up from germline, CDR1 is SGHVT and CDR2 is SQSDAQ. The CDR3 DNA sequence: TGTGCCACCGACCCCTTAGGGGGGGCTGGAGATACGCAGTATTTT. It codes for CATDPLGGAGDTQYF.

The gene calls are TRBV25-1 and TRBJ2-7, with D perhaps matching TRBD2 (7 bases). This CDR3 has 14 amino acids. Between the trimmed V and J ends, which lost 4 bases and 2 bases, there was a span of 12 bases. From germline, CDR1 is MGHDK and CDR2 SYGVNS. CDR3 loop: CASSVRGAAYEQYF. The CDR3 region has the DNA TGTGCCAGCAGTGTTCGGGGGGCTGCCTACGAGCAGTACTTC.

The chain couples TRBV27 to TRBJ2-7; 9 bases map to TRBD1. CDR1 and CDR2 (germline): MNHEY, SMNVEV (reference sequence). V lost 4 bases and J lost 4; bases outside the gene matches: 11. The length of the CDR3 is 16 residues. The CDR3 DNA reads TGTGCCAGCAGTTCCTTATACCCGGGACAGGGTTACGAGCAGTACTTC. Amino acids: CASSSLYPGQGYEQYF.

This chain links TRBV7-8 with TRBJ2-6, with D uncertain. Germline V gives CDR1 SGHVS, CDR2 FQNEAQ. With 2 bases removed from V and 2 bases from J, the gap between germline ends came to 4 bases. The CDR3 runs to 14 residues. This CDR3 is CASSLPAGANVLTF. CDR3 in DNA: TGTGCCAGCAGCTTACCGGCTGGGGCCAACGTCCTGACTTTC. Full variable domain (rest looked up from reference TRBV7-8 and TRBJ2-6): GAGVSQSPRYKVAKRGQDVALRCDPISGHVSLFWYQQALGQGPEFLTYFQNEAQLDKSGLPSDRFFAERPEGSVSTLKIQRTQQEDSAVYLCASSLPAGANVLTFGAGSRLTVL.

This chain connects TRBV28 to TRBJ2-3; perhaps TRBD2 as D (5 bases). This CDR3 has 14 amino acids. V shed 6 bases and J shed 2 bases, with 12 bases lying between them. In germline, CDR1 is MDHEN, CDR2 SYDVKM. DNA of the CDR3: TGTGCCAGCAGCTTGGACTCAAACACAGATACGCAGTATTTT. As protein: CASSLDSNTDTQYF.